These 27 T cell receptor beta chains were sequenced from one sample in a study of shared clonotypes between healthy human individuals. Here immunoSEQ multiplex PCR was the method, and the copy in TCRdb shows in-frame clones only, minus some. The sample yields some 470,000 clones, 76% seen once. The sample taken for sequencing was PBMCs. The receptors come from a woman in her thirties or forties in good health. Some clones in this sample may be carry-over from other donors' samples.

Concerning this clone itself: Other DNA sequences from this sample encode an identical CDR3 as well. CDR3 sequence: CASSLDPATDTQYF. CDR3 sequence (DNA): TGTGCCAGCAGCTTGGATCCTGCCACTGATACGCAGTATTTT. The V call is TRBV5-4, the J call TRBJ2-3; D is unresolved. The CDR3 covers 14 residues. The germline V and J ends were trimmed by 0 bases and 6 bases, with 11 bases remaining between them. From germline, CDR1 is SGHNT and CDR2 YYREEE (reference sequence).

CDR3 DNA: TGTGCCAGCAGACCTCAGAGGAGGGGTTGGGAAAAACTGTTTTTT. This sequence encodes CASRPQRRGWEKLFF. The chain uses TRBV28 and TRBJ1-4, with TRBD1 as a possible D gene (5 bases). The germline CDR1 and CDR2 sequences are MDHEN and SYDVKM. The CDR3 has 15 amino acids. Trimming shortened V by 6 bases and J by 8 bases, and 19 bases separated the two germline ends.

This clone has a handful of counts. The genes are TRBV25-1 and TRBJ2-5; the D gene is possibly TRBD2 (5 bases). The J call may not be correct, given that the DNA end is closer to TRBJ2-7. The CDR3 has 13 amino acids. Germline-derived CDR1 and CDR2 are MGHDK and SYGVNS. The CDR3 loop reads CASSPGDSYEQYF. CDR3 sequence (DNA): TGTGCCAGCAGCCCCGGGGATTCCTACGAGCAGTACTTC.

V gene TRBV6-5 combines with J gene TRBJ2-3, with unresolved D. This CDR3 is built from 14 residues. V gave up 0 bases and J gave up 3 bases, with 7 bases separating them. CDR1 is MNHEY and CDR2 is SVGAGI in the germline V gene. The CDR3 DNA reads as TGTGCCAGCAGTTACTCATTCCCGACAGATACGCAGTATTTT. Encoded protein: CASSYSFPTDTQYF.

The CDR3 loop reads CASGGRMGEQYF. The DNA of the CDR3 is TGTGCCAGCGGCGGGAGGATGGGCGAGCAGTACTTC. This chain joins TRBV2 and TRBJ2-7; 8 bases fit TRBD2. Germline V lookup: CDR1 SNHLY, CDR2 FYNNEI. The CDR3 is 12 residues long. J was trimmed by 6 bases and V by 8 bases; bases with no gene match: 6.

V is TRBV10-1 and J is TRBJ2-1; TRBD1 might be the D (5 bases). The germline CDR1 and CDR2 sequences are WNHNN and SYGVQD (reference sequence). V was pared by 4 bases and J by 2 bases, with 12 bases between. The CDR3 has 15 amino acids. This CDR3 is CASSARQGPYNEQFF. CDR3 sequence (DNA): TGCGCCAGCAGTGCACGTCAGGGTCCCTACAATGAGCAGTTCTTC.

The sample holds one count of this clone. This chain links TRBV10-2 with TRBJ2-3, with D unclear. Germline lookup yields CDR1 WSHSY and CDR2 SAAADI. The V and J ends lost 3 bases and 2 bases respectively, with 12 bases between them. The CDR3 totals 15 residues. Here the CDR3 reads CASSDLLVNTDTQYF. The CDR3 bases are TGCGCCAGCAGTGATTTGCTGGTAAACACAGATACGCAGTATTTT.

V usage is TRBV7-2 and J usage is TRBJ2-2; D gene unclear. The CDR3 is 16 residues long. V was pared by 1 base and J by 6 bases, with 15 bases between. The V gene's germline CDR1 is SGHTA and CDR2 FQGNSA. The CDR3 region has the DNA TGTGCCAGCAGCTTAGAGACCCCCGTACCGGCCGGGGAGCTGTTTTTT. Residues: CASSLETPVPAGELFF.

There are a few counts of this clone. This chain joins TRBV7-9 and TRBJ1-2; weak D call: TRBD1 (6 bases). Germline V gene lookup returns CDR1 SEHNR and CDR2 FQNEAQ (reference sequence). CDR3 length equals 14 residues. V lost 2 bases to trimming and J lost 6 bases, with 13 bases between them. The CDR3 bases are TGTGCCAGCAGCTTACGGGAAGGGGGGAATGGCTACACCTTC. Protein: CASSLREGGNGYTF.

V is TRBV28 and J is TRBJ2-1; D assignment may be TRBD1 or TRBD2 (5 bases each). Trimming pared 3 bases from V and 7 bases from J, leaving 13 bases between. CDR1 is MDHEN, CDR2 SYDVKM, per germline. This CDR3 region has 14 residues. The CDR3: CASSLLGRENEQFF. The CDR3 bases are TGTGCCAGCAGTTTGTTAGGCAGGGAGAATGAGCAGTTCTTC.

This clone was detected only once. V usage is TRBV19 and J usage is TRBJ1-5; D gene unclear. The germline V gene has CDR1 LNHDA and CDR2 SQIVND (reference sequence). Trimming stripped 3 bases from V and 4 bases from J, with 7 bases between. The CDR3 runs to 13 residues. In DNA form, the CDR3 reads TGTGCCAGTAGTATCGATGGGAATCAGCCCCAGCATTTT. Amino acids: CASSIDGNQPQHF.

This clone has just one count. The chain combines TRBV7-6 with TRBJ1-4; D possibly corresponds to TRBD1 (5 bases). The germline CDR1 and CDR2 sequences are SGHVS and FNYEAQ. Trimming took off 2 bases at V and 4 bases at J, with 11 bases between the two ends. This CDR3 contains 15 residues. CDR3 sequence: CASSLFRGDNEKLFF. The CDR3 coding sequence is TGTGCCAGCAGCTTATTCCGGGGGGATAATGAAAAACTGTTTTTT.

The table lists this clone with a few counts. The rearrangement joins TRBV6-5 to TRBJ1-6; 7 nucleotides agree with TRBD1. V shed 4 bases and J 7 bases; nucleotides not matched to a gene: 1. This CDR3 has 13 residues. Looked up from germline, CDR1 is MNHEY and CDR2 is SVGAGI. DNA of the CDR3: TGTGCCAGCAGTTCGGACAGGAATTCACCCCTCCACTTT. Protein: CASSSDRNSPLHF.

In its sample, this clone was seen a few times. This sequence joins TRBV5-1 and TRBJ2-3; 10 bases match TRBD2. In germline, CDR1 is SGHRS, CDR2 YFSETQ. The CDR3 sequence is 16 residues long. V lost 5 bases to trimming and J lost 0 bases; unmatched junction nucleotides: 6. The CDR3 nucleotides are TGCGCCAGCAGACCTGGACTAGCGGCTAGCACAGATACGCAGTATTTT. Protein: CASRPGLAASTDTQYF.

The chain uses TRBV7-9 and TRBJ2-1, with D unclear. The germline V gene encodes CDR1 SEHNR and CDR2 FQNEAQ (reference sequence). Trimming removed 3 bases at V and 4 bases at J, with 16 bases between. There are 16 residues in the CDR3. The CDR3 loop is CASSFLPRQRYNEQFF. CDR3 bases: TGTGCCAGCAGCTTCCTCCCGCGGCAGAGATACAATGAGCAGTTCTTC. The variable domain in full, with the rest retrieved from reference TRBV7-9 and TRBJ2-1, is DTGVSQNPRHKITKRGQNVTFRCDPISEHNRLYWYRQTLGQGPEFLTYFQNEAQLEKSRLLSDRFSAERPKGSFSTLEIQRTEQGDSAMYLCASSFLPRQRYNEQFFGPGTRLTVL.

The chain uses TRBV29-1 and TRBJ1-5; 7 nucleotides align to TRBD1. Trimming took 3 bases from V and 3 from J; bases not matched to a gene: 5. CDR3 length equals 14 residues. Germline assignment: CDR1 SQVTM and CDR2 ANQGSEA. CDR3 coding DNA: TGCAGCGTTGATGGGACAGACCCCAATCAGCCCCAGCATTTT. This encodes CSVDGTDPNQPQHF. Combining the CDR3 with reference TRBV29-1 and TRBJ1-5 gives the whole variable domain SAVISQKPSRDICQRGTSLTIQCQVDSQVTMMFWYRQQPGQSLTLIATANQGSEATYESGFVIDKFPISRPNLTFSTLTVSNMSPEDSSIYLCSVDGTDPNQPQHFGDGTRLSIL.

This sequence joins TRBV5-6 and TRBJ2-3; tentatively, D is TRBD1 (6 bases). The CDR3 contains 15 residues. Between the trimmed V and J ends, which lost 0 bases and 2 bases, there was a span of 10 bases. From germline, CDR1 is SGHDT and CDR2 YYEEEE. This CDR3 reads CASSLAGQPTDTQYF. The CDR3 coding sequence is TGTGCCAGCAGCTTGGCCGGACAGCCCACAGATACGCAGTATTTT. The whole variable domain, filled in from reference TRBV5-6 and TRBJ2-3, reads DAGVTQSPTHLIKTRGQQVTLRCSPKSGHDTVSWYQQALGQGPQFIFQYYEEEERQRGNFPDRFSGHQFPNYSSELNVNALLLGDSALYLCASSLAGQPTDTQYFGPGTRLTVL.

This chain uses TRBV5-1 with TRBJ1-1; TRBD1 is a possible D gene (6 bases). CDR3 size: 15 residues. Trimming shortened V by 0 bases and J by 7 bases, and 16 bases separated the two germline ends. Germline V lookup: CDR1 SGHRS, CDR2 YFSETQ. The CDR3 loop reads CASSLEGGARNEAFF. The CDR3, as DNA: TGCGCCAGCAGCTTGGAGGGGGGCGCAAGAAATGAAGCTTTCTTT.

A note on this clone: The identical CDR3 is also encoded by other nucleotide sequences in the sample. The chain links TRBV5-1 to TRBJ1-4; weak D call: TRBD1 (5 bases). This CDR3 has 14 residues. The germline V and J ends were trimmed by 0 bases and 4 bases, with 7 bases remaining between them. The V gene's germline CDR1 is SGHRS and CDR2 YFSETQ. Here the CDR3 DNA reads TGCGCCAGCAGCTTGGAGGGGCTTAATGAAAAACTGTTTTTT. This codes for CASSLEGLNEKLFF.

J is TRBJ2-7 and V is TRBV30, with a weak D call TRBD1 (5 bases). The CDR3 contains 12 residues. Germline CDR1 and CDR2: GTSNPN and SVGIG (reference sequence). The V and J ends lost 4 bases and 6 bases respectively, with 13 bases between them. The CDR3 protein is CAWTLGLAEQYF. The CDR3 nucleotides read TGTGCCTGGACCTTGGGGCTTGCCGAGCAGTACTTC.

The J gene is TRBJ2-1, the V gene TRBV5-1; tentative D call: TRBD1 (6 bases). V was pared by 0 bases and J by 5 bases, with 15 bases between. Germline CDR1 is SGHRS and CDR2 is YFSETQ. The length of the CDR3 is 16 residues. The CDR3 spells CASSLAAQGYNNEQFF. The CDR3, as DNA: TGCGCCAGCAGCTTGGCGGCGCAGGGGTACAACAATGAGCAGTTCTTC.

The chain employs TRBV27 and TRBJ2-7; D possibly corresponds to TRBD1 (5 bases). The CDR3 is 13 amino acids. The germline CDR1 and CDR2 sequences are MNHEY and SMNVEV (reference sequence). V dropped 8 bases and J dropped 0 bases, with 11 bases sitting between them. CDR3 sequence reads: CASAKGDSYEQYF. CDR3 DNA: TGTGCCAGCGCGAAAGGGGACTCCTACGAGCAGTACTTC.

On this clone: The identical CDR3 is also encoded by other nucleotide sequences in the sample. The gene calls are TRBV28 and TRBJ2-1; TRBD2 aligns across 11 bases. Germline assignment: CDR1 MDHEN and CDR2 SYDVKM. This CDR3 has 16 amino acids. V was pared by 4 bases and J by 4 bases, with 6 bases of the junction left unmatched. The CDR3 DNA follows: TGTGCCAGCAGTTCCCCCGGGACTAGCGGTTACAATGAGCAGTTCTTC. Its translation is CASSSPGTSGYNEQFF.

This clone was seen a single time. The chain couples TRBV9 to TRBJ2-1; 10 bases match TRBD2. The CDR3 consists of 15 residues. Losses at the gene ends were 4 bases for V and 8 bases for J; bases not matched to a gene: 9. CDR1 and CDR2 from the germline V gene are SGDLS and YYNGEE. CDR3 sequence: CASSPAGGRGHEQFF. CDR3 bases: TGTGCCAGCAGCCCAGCGGGGGGGCGCGGCCATGAGCAGTTCTTC.

The chain has TRBV27 and TRBJ1-2; D is uncertain. Germline loops: CDR1 MNHEY, CDR2 SMNVEV (reference sequence). The CDR3 length is 13 residues. V was cut by 5 bases and J by 4 bases, with 11 bases left in between. The CDR3 protein is CASSIHGRYGYTF. The CDR3 region has the DNA TGTGCCAGCAGTATACACGGGCGCTATGGCTACACCTTC.

V and J are TRBV7-2 and TRBJ1-2; no clear D. V shed 2 bases and J shed 5 bases, with 21 bases lying between them. Germline V CDR1 and CDR2: SGHTA, FQGNSA. The CDR3 length is 17 residues. CDR3 nucleotides: TGTGCCAGCAGCTTATCGCCCGACCAAATCCATATATATGGCTACACCTTC. Amino acids: CASSLSPDQIHIYGYTF. The full variable domain, its missing parts supplied by reference TRBV7-2 and TRBJ1-2, is GAGVSQSPSNKVTEKGKDVELRCDPISGHTALYWYRQSLGQGLEFLIYFQGNSAPDKSGLPSDRFSAERTGGSVSTLTIQRTQQEDSAVYLCASSLSPDQIHIYGYTFGSGTRLTVV.

The rearrangement uses TRBV5-6 and TRBJ1-2; D not resolved. V was trimmed by 2 bases and J by 5 bases, leaving 13 bases between them. The V gene's germline CDR1 is SGHDT and CDR2 YYEEEE. The CDR3 is made up of 14 amino acids. The CDR3 loop reads CASSFERTVYGYTF. In DNA, the CDR3 is TGTGCCAGCAGCTTCGAGCGGACGGTTTATGGCTACACCTTC.